This entry lists 23 T cell receptor beta chains sequenced from one sample in a study of beta chain features in type 1 diabetes. Sequenced material consisted of expressed TCRB transcripts (all of the isolated RNA was reverse transcribed). The protocol was immunoSEQ multiplex PCR, while the TCRdb copy is restricted to in-frame clones and leaves out a portion. The sample has under 450,000 clones, 14% seen once. The sample consisted of naive CD4+ T cells from blood. The source is a man aged 25-45 years in good health.

Note on this clone: Mismatch with germline at one junction end may stem from a read error. The V and J genes are TRBV5-4 and TRBJ2-7; no definite D call. Looked up from germline, CDR1 is SGHNT and CDR2 is YYREEE (reference sequence). The CDR3 is made up of 14 amino acids. The CDR3 loop reads CASSLVDLPYEQYF. In nucleotides, the CDR3 is TGTGCCAGCAGTTTGGTCGACTTGCCCTACGAGCAGTACTTC.

This clone was seen a few times. V and J are TRBV6-6 and TRBJ2-3; 10 nucleotides match TRBD2. CDR1 and CDR2 (germline): MNHNY, SVGAGI (reference sequence). Trimming removed 5 bases from V and 5 bases from J; junction bases left unmatched: 7. The length of the CDR3 is 15 residues. CDR3 sequence (DNA): TGTGCCAGCAGTCTTCTAGCGGGAGTGGAAGATACGCAGTATTTT. Translated, it gives CASSLLAGVEDTQYF.

This clone was counted only a few times. The rearrangement uses TRBV10-3 and TRBJ2-1; TRBD2 is a possible D gene (6 bases). This CDR3 has 19 amino acids. Trimming took off 0 bases at V and 8 bases at J, with 26 bases between the two ends. Germline V gives CDR1 ENHRY, CDR2 SYGVKD. The CDR3 loop reads CAISESKKLRRESKDEQFF. As DNA, the CDR3 is TGTGCCATCAGTGAGTCCAAAAAACTACGACGGGAGTCTAAAGATGAGCAGTTCTTC.

The genes are TRBV9 and TRBJ2-1; possible D gene TRBD1, 5 bases. Deletions cut 2 bases from V and 1 base from J, with 22 bases between. Germline V gene sequence: CDR1 SGDLS, CDR2 YYNGEE. The CDR3 spans 19 residues. The CDR3: CASSVAPGHGTSSYNEQFF. Here the CDR3 DNA reads TGTGCCAGCAGCGTGGCCCCCGGACATGGCACCAGTTCCTACAATGAGCAGTTCTTC.

This clone was seen a few times. V is TRBV7-9 and J is TRBJ2-7, with TRBD2 as a possible D gene (5 bases). Trimming shortened V by 1 base and J by 1 base, and 11 bases separated the two germline ends. This CDR3 is built from 15 residues. Germline-derived CDR1 and CDR2 are SEHNR and FQNEAQ (reference sequence). CDR3 residues: CASSLVERASYEQYF. As DNA, the CDR3 is TGTGCCAGCAGCTTAGTGGAGAGGGCATCCTACGAGCAGTACTTC.

This clone turned up a few times. The chain employs TRBV9 and TRBJ1-6; no clear D gene. Germline loops: CDR1 SGDLS, CDR2 YYNGEE. This CDR3 region has 14 residues. The ends were cut back, 2 bases at V and 7 bases at J, with 10 bases in the middle. CDR3 nucleotide sequence: TGTGCCAGCAGCGTCGAGGTCAGGAATTCACCCCTCCACTTT. Its translation is CASSVEVRNSPLHF.

The gene calls are TRBV15 and TRBJ2-1; 15 bases align to TRBD2. The CDR3 has 18 residues. V shed 4 bases and J 5 bases; nucleotides not matched to a gene: 9. Germline V CDR1 and CDR2: LNHNV, YYDKDF (reference sequence). Here the CDR3 DNA reads TGTGCCACCAGCACAGGACTAGCGGGAGGGCCCATCCACAATGAGCAGTTCTTC. Amino acid sequence: CATSTGLAGGPIHNEQFF.

This chain uses TRBV7-2 with TRBJ2-7, with 8 bases that match TRBD2. V lost 3 bases and J lost 6; bases outside the gene matches: 7. The CDR3 is 14 residues long. The germline V gene has CDR1 SGHTA and CDR2 FQGNSA. This CDR3 reads CASSFKAGEGEQYV. DNA for the CDR3: TGTGCCAGCAGCTTTAAAGCGGGAGAGGGCGAGCAGTACGTC.

V and J are TRBV25-1 and TRBJ2-2, with D unclear. The CDR3 consists of 11 residues. V gave up 7 bases and J gave up 8 bases, with 8 bases separating them. Germline values: CDR1 MGHDK, CDR2 SYGVNS. This chain's CDR3 is CASTRAGELFF. Here the CDR3 DNA reads TGTGCCAGCACGAGAGCTGGGGAGCTGTTTTTT.

This clone was seen a few times. This rearrangement joins TRBV6-6 to TRBJ1-1, with D tentatively TRBD1 (5 bases). This CDR3 contains 12 residues. V was trimmed by 6 bases and J by 7 bases, leaving 12 bases between them. The germline gives CDR1 MNHNY, CDR2 SVGAGI (reference sequence). CDR3 sequence (DNA): TGTGCCAGCAGCTTTGGGGCTGGTGAAGCTTTCTTT. Its translation: CASSFGAGEAFF.

This clone turned up a few times. This chain links TRBV4-3 with TRBJ2-7; possibly TRBD1 for D (5 bases). Germline CDR1 and CDR2: LGHNA and YSLEER. The CDR3 spans 18 residues. The ends were cut back, 0 bases at V and 3 bases at J, with 21 bases in the middle. The CDR3 DNA follows: TGCGCCAGCAGCCAAGAAAAAACCCACCGTCCAGGGAACTACGAGCAGTACTTC. It encodes CASSQEKTHRPGNYEQYF.

The table lists this clone with a few counts. The chain links TRBV5-1 to TRBJ2-5, with D tentatively TRBD2 (5 bases). V was trimmed by 4 bases and J by 2 bases, leaving 12 bases between them. There are 14 residues in the CDR3. From germline, CDR1 is SGHRS and CDR2 YFSETQ. The CDR3 nucleotides read TGCGCCAGCAGCATATTCGGGGAACAAGAGACCCAGTACTTC. Translating gives CASSIFGEQETQYF.

The rearrangement links TRBV7-8 to TRBJ2-3; no clear D gene. V gave up 0 bases and J gave up 0 bases, with 1 base separating them. CDR3 length: 13 amino acids. The germline gives CDR1 SGHVS, CDR2 FQNEAQ. The DNA of the CDR3 is TGTGCCAGCAGCTTAGCTAGCACAGATACGCAGTATTTT. It encodes CASSLASTDTQYF.

Only a few counts were recorded for this clone. The chain employs TRBV14 and TRBJ2-5; 7 bases are a match to TRBD2. The CDR3 is made up of 15 amino acids. Germline CDR1 is SGHDN and CDR2 is FVKESK. The trim removed 1 base at V and 3 bases at J, leaving 5 bases unmatched. The CDR3 here is CASSQGGTTKETQYF. CDR3 DNA: TGTGCCAGCAGCCAAGGAGGGACTACCAAAGAGACCCAGTACTTC.

The sample holds a few counts of this clone. The chain recombines TRBV4-1 with TRBJ2-7, with a weak D call TRBD1 (6 bases). V was cut by 7 bases and J by 2 bases, with 15 bases left in between. The CDR3 loop spans 14 amino acids. CDR1 is MGHRA, CDR2 YSYEKL, per germline. For the CDR3, the DNA is TGCGCCAGCACCTCAGAACAGGGTCCCTACGAGCAGTACTTC. It specifies CASTSEQGPYEQYF.

The V gene is TRBV5-1, the J gene TRBJ2-5; 7 bases align to TRBD1. Looked up from germline, CDR1 is SGHRS and CDR2 is YFSETQ. The CDR3 extends over 14 amino acids. The V gene end was trimmed by 4 bases and the J gene end by 0 bases; junction bases not matched to a gene: 3. The CDR3 loop reads CASSVDRYQETQYF. As DNA, the CDR3 is TGCGCCAGCAGCGTGGACAGGTACCAAGAGACCCAGTACTTC.

This clone has just a few counts. This chain uses TRBV4-1 with TRBJ2-7; a possible D gene is TRBD1 (6 bases). The germline V gene encodes CDR1 MGHRA and CDR2 YSYEKL. The CDR3 runs to 13 residues. Trimming shortened V by 4 bases and J by 2 bases, and 9 bases separated the two germline ends. CDR3 DNA: TGCGCCAGCAGCCCTCGACAGGCCTACGAGCAGTACTTC. This codes for CASSPRQAYEQYF.

This clone came up a few times. This CDR3 reads CASSQDGFSLEAFF. The CDR3 DNA is TGCGCCAGCAGCCAAGATGGGTTCTCCCTTGAAGCTTTCTTT. The rearrangement uses TRBV4-3 and TRBJ1-1; D is unresolved. V lost 0 bases, J lost 7 bases, and 12 bases lay in between. Germline V gene data show CDR1 as LGHNA and CDR2 as YSLEER. There are 14 residues in the CDR3.

Only a few counts were recorded for this clone. The chain joins TRBV6-7 to TRBJ2-1; TRBD1 matches 7 bases. TRBV6-7 is annotated as an ORF whose role is uncertain. There are 12 residues in the CDR3. Trimming removed 2 bases from V and 8 bases from J; junction bases left unmatched: 0. CDR3 sequence reads: CASSYRGHEQFF. In DNA form, the CDR3 reads TGTGCCAGCAGTTACAGGGGGCATGAGCAGTTCTTC.

This clone was counted between two and nine times. V gene TRBV29-1 combines with J gene TRBJ2-5, with 7 positions matching TRBD1. V was pared by 6 bases and J by 0 bases, with 7 bases of the junction left unmatched. This CDR3 has 14 residues. The germline V gene encodes CDR1 SQVTM and CDR2 ANQGSEA. The CDR3 DNA is TGCAGCGTATCCGGGACAGAGTACCAAGAGACCCAGTACTTC. Translated: CSVSGTEYQETQYF.

V gene TRBV7-2 combines with J gene TRBJ1-2, with 7 bases lining up with TRBD1. Germline lookup yields CDR1 SGHTA and CDR2 FQGNSA. The V and J ends lost 5 bases and 4 bases, in that order; junction bases with no gene match: 4. The CDR3 is made up of 13 amino acids. The CDR3 DNA is TGTGCCAGCAGCGCCCGGGACAGCTATGGCTACACCTTC. Its translation is CASSARDSYGYTF.

This sequence joins TRBV7-3 and TRBJ2-1; D possibly corresponds to TRBD2 (6 bases). The CDR3 runs 14 residues. Germline V lookup: CDR1 SGHTA, CDR2 FQGTGA. Trimming shortened V by 3 bases and J by 7 bases, and 13 bases separated the two germline ends. CDR3 nucleotide sequence: TGTGCCAGCAGCTTCGGGGTTGGGAGGAATGAGCAGTTCTTC. Translation gives CASSFGVGRNEQFF.

This clone was counted between two and nine times. This rearrangement joins TRBV7-8 to TRBJ2-5; 7 bases match TRBD1. The CDR3 runs to 12 residues. Germline CDR1 reads SGHVS; CDR2 reads FQNEAQ. J gave up 6 bases and V 4 bases, and 2 bases lay outside the gene matches. The CDR3 sequence is CASSSGGQTQYF. DNA for the CDR3: TGTGCCAGCAGCTCAGGGGGACAGACCCAGTACTTC.